A single sample gave rise to the 29 T cell receptor beta chains below, sequenced in a study of blood T cell repertoires in COVID-19. The method was immunoSEQ multiplex PCR; TCRdb's version includes in-frame clones alone and lacks a portion of them. Of 110,000 to 150,000 clones listed, approximately 90% are singletons. The specimen sequenced was peripheral blood. The receptor set was obtained from a woman of 80 years or more with acute or convalescent COVID-19.

This rearrangement joins TRBV10-3 to TRBJ1-4; 8 bases line up with TRBD1. V was clipped by 6 bases and J by 6 bases; unmatched bases: 3. Germline V CDR1 and CDR2: ENHRY, SYGVKD. The CDR3 covers 13 residues. The CDR3 DNA is TGTGCCATCAGAGACAGGGGAGATGAAAAACTGTTTTTT. Translated, it gives CAIRDRGDEKLFF.

V is TRBV19 and J is TRBJ1-1; possibly TRBD1 for D (5 bases). V lost 10 bases to trimming and J lost 2 bases, with 14 bases between them. CDR1 and CDR2 (germline): LNHDA, SQIVND (reference sequence). The CDR3 runs 13 residues. Here the CDR3 reads CATGPTVNTEAFF. The CDR3 nucleotides are TGTGCCACCGGACCGACAGTAAACACTGAAGCTTTCTTT.

This clone was detected only a few times. The rearrangement joins TRBV9 to TRBJ2-7, with 8 bases matching TRBD2. Germline-derived CDR1 and CDR2 are SGDLS and YYNGEE. J lost 3 bases, V lost 3 bases, and 11 bases had no gene match. The CDR3 contains 16 residues. The CDR3 nucleotides are TGTGCCAGCAGCGCGGGAAGGGCGGGGGGAAACTACGAGCAGTACTTC. The encoded protein is CASSAGRAGGNYEQYF.

The rearrangement links TRBV14 to TRBJ1-2, with D tentatively TRBD1 (6 bases). The CDR3 runs 14 residues. The V gene lost 0 bases and the J gene lost 8 bases, with 13 bases spanning the gap. Germline V CDR1 and CDR2: SGHDN, FVKESK. The CDR3 here is CASSQDPTGRGYTF. In DNA, the CDR3 is TGTGCCAGCAGCCAAGATCCCACAGGGAGAGGCTACACCTTC.

The rearrangement joins TRBV11-2 to TRBJ2-2; D is possibly TRBD1 (6 bases). Trimming left V 5 bases short and J 4 bases short, with 11 bases between. Per germline, CDR1 SGHAT and CDR2 FQNNGV. This CDR3 has 14 residues. CDR3 DNA: TGTGCCAGCAGCCCCAACAGGGCCACCGGGGAGCTGTTTTTT. Amino acids: CASSPNRATGELFF.

In its sample, this clone was seen once. This chain links TRBV5-1 with TRBJ2-5, with TRBD1 identical over 7 bases. This CDR3 has 15 residues. V trimming: 7 bases; J trimming: 2 bases; junction bases outside the gene matches: 11. Germline CDR1 reads SGHRS; CDR2 reads YFSETQ. CDR3 sequence reads: CASLLSGTVQETQYF. Written as DNA, the CDR3 is TGCGCCAGCTTACTCTCCGGGACAGTGCAAGAGACCCAGTACTTC.

V gene TRBV5-1 combines with J gene TRBJ2-7; TRBD1 agrees at 12 bases. The V segment lost 4 bases and the J segment 6 bases; nucleotides outside the gene matches: 11. Germline values: CDR1 SGHRS, CDR2 YFSETQ. This CDR3 comprises 16 residues. The CDR3 loop is CASSLYPGQGAVEQYF. CDR3 nucleotide sequence: TGCGCCAGCAGCCTATACCCGGGACAGGGGGCGGTCGAGCAGTACTTC.

This sequence joins TRBV3-1 (or the pseudogene TRBV3-2) and TRBJ1-6, with D possibly being TRBD1 (6 bases). CDR3 length: 15 amino acids. The germline CDR1 and CDR2 sequences are LGHDT and YNNKEL (reference sequence). V was pared by 0 bases and J by 14 bases, with 17 bases between. The CDR3 is CASSQDSAGVSALHF. The CDR3 DNA reads TGTGCCAGCAGCCAAGATTCGGCAGGGGTGTCTGCCCTCCACTTT.

The V and J genes are TRBV7-9 and TRBJ2-2; TRBD1 aligns across 8 bases. Trimming took 5 bases from V and 4 from J; bases not matched to a gene: 9. Germline values: CDR1 SEHNR, CDR2 FQNEAQ (reference sequence). The CDR3 sequence is 16 residues long. The CDR3 nucleotides are TGTGCCAGCAGCCTCCTTTGGACAGGGCCCACCGGGGAGCTGTTTTTT. Its protein product is CASSLLWTGPTGELFF.

V and J are TRBV5-4 and TRBJ1-1; 9 bases line up with TRBD1. The CDR3 is made up of 16 amino acids. The germline V gene has CDR1 SGHNT and CDR2 YYREEE (reference sequence). J gave up 7 bases and V 4 bases, and 14 bases lay outside the gene matches. In DNA form, the CDR3 reads TGTGCCAGCAGCACTTATACACAGGGGGCTATGCATGAAGCTTTCTTT. It codes for CASSTYTQGAMHEAFF.

The V call is TRBV4-1, the J call TRBJ1-4; 8 bases are a match to TRBD1. The length of the CDR3 is 16 residues. Germline-derived CDR1 and CDR2 are MGHRA and YSYEKL. V trimming: 0 bases; J trimming: 4 bases; junction bases outside the gene matches: 4. The CDR3 protein is CASSQERGQVNEKLFF. The CDR3 nucleotides read TGCGCCAGCAGCCAAGAGAGGGGACAGGTTAATGAAAAACTGTTTTTT.

The chain couples TRBV27 to TRBJ1-5, with D tentatively TRBD1 (6 bases). The CDR3 spans 15 residues. The germline V gene has CDR1 MNHEY and CDR2 SMNVEV (reference sequence). Trimming took off 6 bases at V and 2 bases at J, with 14 bases between the two ends. DNA of the CDR3: TGTGCCAGCAGCCCCGTTCCAGGGGGCAATCAGCCCCAGCATTTT. This codes for CASSPVPGGNQPQHF.

V gene TRBV5-4 combines with J gene TRBJ2-3; 10 bases match TRBD1. Germline loops: CDR1 SGHNT, CDR2 YYREEE (reference sequence). J gave up 4 bases and V 4 bases, and 12 bases lay outside the gene matches. This CDR3 has 17 residues. In DNA form, the CDR3 reads TGTGCCAGCAGCCTATCGACAGGGGGCGCGGGACCAGATACGCAGTATTTT. Amino acid sequence: CASSLSTGGAGPDTQYF.

V is TRBV11-2 and J is TRBJ2-3; D remains ambiguous. The germline V gene encodes CDR1 SGHAT and CDR2 FQNNGV. This CDR3 has 11 amino acids. V was trimmed by 7 bases and J by 7 bases, leaving 9 bases between them. The DNA for the CDR3 is TGTGCCAGCACCACTTCGTATACGCAGTATTTT. Its protein is CASTTSYTQYF.

The chain couples TRBV7-2 to TRBJ2-1; TRBD1 aligns across 7 bases. CDR1 is SGHTA, CDR2 FQGNSA, per germline. The CDR3 extends over 14 amino acids. The trim removed 5 bases at V and 6 bases at J, leaving 7 bases unmatched. DNA of the CDR3: TGTGCCAGCAGCGCCCGGGACAGACTCAATGAGCAGTTCTTC. This codes for CASSARDRLNEQFF.

V gene TRBV9 combines with J gene TRBJ1-4; D is perhaps TRBD1 (5 bases). Germline V CDR1 and CDR2: SGDLS, YYNGEE. The CDR3 has 13 residues. V lost 4 bases and J 5 bases, leaving 9 bases between the germline ends. CDR3 coding DNA: TGTGCCAGCAGCCAGGCAGGGAATGAAAAACTGTTTTTT. Translation: CASSQAGNEKLFF.

V gene TRBV20-1 combines with J gene TRBJ2-7, with 11 nucleotides matching TRBD1. CDR1 DFQATT and CDR2 SNEGSKA come from the germline V gene (reference sequence). V gave up 3 bases and J gave up 0 bases; unmatched junction bases: 7. The CDR3 is made up of 16 amino acids. The CDR3 spells CSASGQGAPSSYEQYF. The CDR3 nucleotides read TGCAGTGCTAGTGGACAGGGGGCCCCGAGCTCCTACGAGCAGTACTTC.

The rearrangement uses TRBV2 and TRBJ2-4; D gene ambiguous. V lost 5 bases and J lost 2, with 13 bases in between. Germline CDR1 reads SNHLY; CDR2 reads FYNNEI. The CDR3 runs to 15 residues. CDR3 coding DNA: TGTGCCAGCAGTAGTCCGACAAATTCCAAAAACATTCAGTACTTC. Its translation: CASSSPTNSKNIQYF.

The chain carries TRBV5-4 and TRBJ1-1, with D perhaps matching TRBD1 (5 bases). Germline V gene data show CDR1 as SGHNT and CDR2 as YYREEE (reference sequence). This CDR3 is 15 amino acids long. Trimming pared 4 bases from V and 4 bases from J, leaving 17 bases between. This chain's CDR3 is CASSTDPTDSTEAFF. Written as DNA, the CDR3 is TGTGCCAGCAGCACTGACCCGACTGACAGCACTGAAGCTTTCTTT. Looking up the rest from reference TRBV5-4 and TRBJ1-1 gives the full variable domain: ETGVTQSPTHLIKTRGQQVTLRCSSQSGHNTVSWYQQALGQGPQFIFQYYREEENGRGNFPPRFSGLQFPNYSSELNVNALELDDSALYLCASSTDPTDSTEAFFGQGTRLTVV.

The chain links TRBV29-1 to TRBJ1-2; 8 nucleotides match TRBD1. V lost 7 bases to trimming and J lost 6 bases; unmatched junction nucleotides: 16. Germline V lookup: CDR1 SQVTM, CDR2 ANQGSEA. The CDR3 loop spans 15 amino acids. CDR3 sequence reads: CSATLGTGRMDGYTF. The DNA for the CDR3 is TGCAGCGCCACACTCGGGACAGGAAGGATGGATGGCTACACCTTC.

This CDR3 reads CASSIKGRGGNEKLFF. The DNA for the CDR3 is TGTGCCAGTAGTATAAAGGGTAGAGGAGGTAATGAAAAACTGTTTTTT. V and J are TRBV19 and TRBJ1-4; no clear D. Trimming stripped 2 bases from V and 4 bases from J, with 14 bases between. The CDR3 consists of 16 residues. From germline, CDR1 is LNHDA and CDR2 SQIVND (reference sequence).

The rearrangement uses TRBV6-5 and TRBJ2-5; maybe TRBD1 (5 bases). V was clipped by 5 bases and J by 3 bases, with 10 bases between them. The germline V gene has CDR1 MNHEY and CDR2 SVGAGI. CDR3 size: 13 residues. CDR3 nucleotide sequence: TGTGCCAGCAGTACAGCCAGGGAAGAGACCCAGTACTTC. Protein product: CASSTAREETQYF.

CDR3 in amino acids: CASSSTGLYGYTF. CDR3 DNA sequence: TGTGCCAGCAGCTCGACAGGGTTATATGGCTACACCTTC. The chain has TRBV5-4 and TRBJ1-2; TRBD1 aligns across 7 bases. CDR3 length equals 13 residues. In germline, CDR1 is SGHNT, CDR2 YYREEE (reference sequence). The V segment lost 3 bases and the J segment 5 bases; nucleotides outside the gene matches: 4.

The gene calls are TRBV19 and TRBJ1-4; D is perhaps TRBD1 (5 bases). Germline assignment: CDR1 LNHDA and CDR2 SQIVND (reference sequence). V shed 5 bases and J shed 7 bases, with 17 bases lying between them. This CDR3 has 15 residues. This CDR3 reads CASSEDTGISEKLFF. CDR3 nucleotides: TGTGCCAGTAGTGAGGACACGGGTATAAGTGAAAAACTGTTTTTT.

The chain combines TRBV19 with TRBJ2-3, with D possibly being TRBD2 (6 bases). The CDR3 spans 14 residues. CDR1 is LNHDA and CDR2 is SQIVND in the germline V gene (reference sequence). The V and J ends lost 7 bases and 0 bases respectively, with 11 bases between them. CDR3 coding DNA: TGTGCCAGTACCCCCGGGGGTAGCACAGATACGCAGTATTTT. Its translation is CASTPGGSTDTQYF. The full variable domain, its missing parts supplied by reference TRBV19 and TRBJ2-3, is DGGITQSPKYLFRKEGQNVTLSCEQNLNHDAMYWYRQDPGQGLRLIYYSQIVNDFQKGDIAEGYSVSREKKESFPLTVTSAQKNPTAFYLCASTPGGSTDTQYFGPGTRLTVL.

The rearrangement links TRBV11-2 to TRBJ2-7, with D possibly TRBD2 on 6 matching bases. The V gene lost 0 bases and the J gene lost 4 bases, with 10 bases spanning the gap. CDR1 SGHAT and CDR2 FQNNGV come from the germline V gene. The CDR3 sequence is 14 residues long. The CDR3: CASSLDPGGYEQYF. For the CDR3, the DNA is TGTGCCAGCAGCTTAGACCCCGGGGGATACGAGCAGTACTTC.

This clone was found once. The chain recombines TRBV2 with TRBJ1-1; D might be TRBD1 (5 bases). CDR3 size: 14 residues. V was pared by 2 bases and J by 0 bases, with 7 bases between. Germline CDR1 reads SNHLY; CDR2 reads FYNNEI. The CDR3 nucleotides are TGTGCCAGCAGTGAAATCAGGGTGAACACTGAAGCTTTCTTT. Its protein is CASSEIRVNTEAFF.

This clone was counted a single time. V is TRBV7-6 and J is TRBJ1-1; 10 nucleotides line up with TRBD1. Germline V gene sequence: CDR1 SGHVS, CDR2 FNYEAQ. Trimming cost V 4 bases and J 3 bases; bases outside gene matches: 5. This CDR3 has 15 amino acids. CDR3: CASSSRQGAYTEAFF. In DNA, the CDR3 is TGTGCCAGCAGCTCACGACAGGGGGCGTACACTGAAGCTTTCTTT.

The J gene is TRBJ1-1, the V gene TRBV7-8; 7 nucleotides agree with TRBD1. Germline CDR1 and CDR2: SGHVS and FQNEAQ. The CDR3 is 15 residues long. Trimming cost V 3 bases and J 3 bases; bases outside gene matches: 7. Here the CDR3 DNA reads TGTGCCAGCAGCTTCCCAGACAGGGTGGACACTGAAGCTTTCTTT. Translation: CASSFPDRVDTEAFF.